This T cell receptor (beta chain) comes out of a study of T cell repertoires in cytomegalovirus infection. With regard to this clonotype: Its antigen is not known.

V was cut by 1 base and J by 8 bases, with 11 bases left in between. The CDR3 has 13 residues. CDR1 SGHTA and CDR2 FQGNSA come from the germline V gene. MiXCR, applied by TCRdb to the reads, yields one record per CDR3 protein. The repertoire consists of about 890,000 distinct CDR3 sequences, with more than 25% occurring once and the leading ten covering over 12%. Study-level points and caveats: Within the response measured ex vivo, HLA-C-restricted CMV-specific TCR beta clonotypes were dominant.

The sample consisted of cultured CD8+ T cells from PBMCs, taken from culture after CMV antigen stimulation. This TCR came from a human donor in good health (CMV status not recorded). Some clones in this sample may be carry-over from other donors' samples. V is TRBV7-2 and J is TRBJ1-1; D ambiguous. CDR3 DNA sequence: TGTGCCAGCAGCTTAGGAGAATCCCCAGAAGCTTTCTTT. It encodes CASSLGESPEAFF.